This T cell receptor beta chain was sequenced for a study of T-cell memory formation after mild COVID-19. Broader study findings: Some clones that responded were present in memory (sampled pre-infection), which suggests cross-reactive memory joined.

The V end was cut by 2 bases, the J end by 10 bases, with 6 bases between. The germline gives CDR1 MNHEY, CDR2 SVGEGT. The CDR3 contains 11 residues. TCRdb used MiXCR to reprocess the 5' RACE reads, holding one entry per CDR3 protein. The repertoire includes approximately 300,000 distinct CDR3 sequences, just under 20% of them detected once, and around 21% sits in the top ten. As concerns this clonotype: What it binds is not known.

The chain employs TRBV6-2 or TRBV6-3 and TRBJ2-1; maybe TRBD1 (6 bases). Sample: PBMCs or a T cell subset sorted from them (not recorded which). The sequence came from a man aged 18 to 29 who had mild COVID-19 (a few samples of this study predate the infection). Cell type and time point are not known. Written as DNA, the CDR3 is TGTGCCAGCAGTTACGGGACAGAGCAGTTCTTC. It codes for CASSYGTEQFF.